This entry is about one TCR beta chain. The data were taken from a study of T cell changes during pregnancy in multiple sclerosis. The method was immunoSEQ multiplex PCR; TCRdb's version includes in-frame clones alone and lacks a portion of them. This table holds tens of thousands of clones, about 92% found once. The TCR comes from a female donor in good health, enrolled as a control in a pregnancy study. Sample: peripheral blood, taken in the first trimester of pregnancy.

CDR3 region: CASSQDSSRLLGYTF. As DNA, the CDR3 is TGCGCCAGCAGCCAAGATTCGAGCAGGCTCCTAGGCTACACCTTC. The chain has TRBV4-3 and TRBJ1-2; no clear D. Germline V gene data show CDR1 as LGHNA and CDR2 as YSLEER. The length of the CDR3 is 15 residues. Deletions cut 0 bases from V and 8 bases from J, with 16 bases between.